One sample yielded the 15 T cell receptor beta chains listed below, sequenced in a study of spatial heterogeneity in lung cancer. TCRdb recomputed calls from the 5' RACE reads with MiXCR, one row per CDR3 protein. The top ten clones hold roughly 3% of a sample with 50,000 to 65,000 distinct CDR3 sequences, less than 9% of them seen once. The time point: sample taken at primary tumor resection. Unsorted whole RNA of tumor, nontumor lung or frozen PBMC was sequenced. The sequenced sample was PBMCs, obtained at surgery. Receptor source: a female donor with early-stage non-small cell lung cancer.

This clonotype was observed many times. The chain carries TRBV28 and TRBJ1-4; TRBD1 matches 10 bases. Per the germline V gene, CDR1 is MDHEN and CDR2 is SYDVKM. Trimming cost V 8 bases and J 4 bases; bases outside gene matches: 4. This CDR3 region has 14 residues. CDR3 coding DNA: TGTGCCAGCGGAGGACAGGGGGGTAATGAAAAACTGTTTTTT. Translated: CASGGQGGNEKLFF.

The chain combines TRBV1 with TRBJ2-7; no DNA check was done on the table's D call, TRBD2. TRBV1 is marked as a pseudogene. The CDR3 has 19 residues. The CDR3 loop reads CTSSQDGGKSPSGGYEQYF. The CDR3 nucleotides are TGCACCAGCAGCCAAGACGGTGGAAAAAGCCCTAGCGGGGGGTACGAGCAGTACTTC.

The V call is TRBV10-2, the J call TRBJ2-3; TRBD1 might be the D (6 bases). This CDR3 has 16 amino acids. Germline CDR1 is WSHSY and CDR2 is SAAADI. The V gene lost 10 bases and the J gene lost 0 bases, with 20 bases spanning the gap. The chain's CDR3 is CAIALDRDMSTDTQYF. DNA of the CDR3: TGCGCCATCGCCCTTGACCGGGACATGAGCACAGATACGCAGTATTTT.

For this clonotype: It may be a read error: a sequence one base away is much more abundant. Since no conserved phenylalanine or tryptophan closes the CDR3, a read error is the likely cause. The chain couples TRBV5-1 to TRBJ2-7; D possibly corresponds to TRBD2 (5 bases). Germline CDR1 SGHRS, CDR2 YFSETQ. V lost 4 bases, J lost 7 bases, and 12 bases lay in between. CDR3 length: 12 residues. CDR3 sequence reads: CASSQQSGEQYL. CDR3 sequence (DNA): TGCGCCAGCAGCCAACAATCGGGGGAGCAGTACCTC.

V and J are TRBV5-5 and TRBJ1-1; D is ambiguous. The CDR3 contains 13 residues. Looked up from germline, CDR1 is SGHKS and CDR2 is YYEKEE (reference sequence). The germline V and J ends were trimmed by 4 bases and 9 bases, with 16 bases remaining between them. The CDR3 protein is CASSNMQQIQAFF. The DNA for the CDR3 is TGTGCCAGCAGCAATATGCAACAGATTCAAGCTTTCTTT.

Ten or more counts support this clonotype. The chain recombines TRBV28 with TRBJ2-5; D perhaps matches TRBD1 (6 bases). This CDR3 comprises 15 residues. Per the germline V gene, CDR1 is MDHEN and CDR2 is SYDVKM. V was pared by 3 bases and J by 2 bases, with 13 bases between. CDR3 nucleotide sequence: TGTGCCAGCAGTTTTTTCGGGACACAACAAGAGACCCAGTACTTC. It encodes CASSFFGTQQETQYF.

This clonotype has at least ten counts. V usage is TRBV5-1 and J usage is TRBJ2-7; D call uncertain. Germline V gene lookup returns CDR1 SGHRS and CDR2 YFSETQ. This CDR3 spans 11 amino acids. Trimming took 5 bases from V and 6 from J, leaving 9 bases between them. The DNA for the CDR3 is TGCGCCAGCAGGGAACTCGGCGAGCAGTACTTC. This encodes CASRELGEQYF.

With respect to this clonotype: This may come from a read error, since a much larger clone is one base off. The CDR3 spells CTSRTGTQETQYF. CDR3 in DNA: TGTACCAGCAGGACAGGGACACAAGAGACCCAGTACTTC. This sequence joins TRBV12-3 or TRBV12-4 and TRBJ2-5; 8 bases align to TRBD1. The CDR3 length is 13 residues.

This clonotype was picked up a small number of times. This sequence joins TRBV19 and TRBJ1-5, with D perhaps TRBD1 (5 bases). This CDR3 spans 16 amino acids. V dropped 1 base and J dropped 7 bases, with 17 bases sitting between them. Germline V lookup: CDR1 LNHDA, CDR2 SQIVND (reference sequence). As DNA, the CDR3 is TGTGCCAGTAGTATAGGCCGCCAGGGCCCCCGCCAGCCCCAGCATTTT. It translates to CASSIGRQGPRQPQHF.

The table lists this clonotype with a few counts. The chain links TRBV20-1 to TRBJ2-3; tentatively, D is TRBD1 or TRBD2 (6 bases each). Germline CDR1 is DFQATT and CDR2 is SNEGSKA (reference sequence). The V gene lost 6 bases and the J gene lost 2 bases, with 15 bases spanning the gap. The CDR3 consists of 14 residues. Here the CDR3 reads CSARRGANTDTQYF. CDR3 coding DNA: TGCAGTGCCCGGAGGGGGGCCAACACAGATACGCAGTATTTT.

The chain employs TRBV10-3 and TRBJ2-4; no firm D call. This CDR3 has 15 amino acids. Between the trimmed V and J ends, which lost 0 bases and 0 bases, there was a span of 6 bases. From germline, CDR1 is ENHRY and CDR2 SYGVKD. The CDR3 region has the DNA TGTGCCATCAGTGAGTCTGACCTAGCCAAAAACATTCAGTACTTC. It is translated as CAISESDLAKNIQYF.

This clonotype was found many times. This chain joins TRBV29-1 and TRBJ2-1, with D tentatively TRBD1 or TRBD2 (6 bases each). The CDR3 has 14 residues. CDR1 is SQVTM, CDR2 ANQGSEA, per germline. The ends were cut back, 3 bases at V and 9 bases at J, with 18 bases in the middle. CDR3 nucleotides: TGCAGCGTTGACGGAGGCACGGGGGCGAGTGAGCAGTTCTTC. It translates to CSVDGGTGASEQFF.

This clonotype was counted ten times or more. This sequence joins TRBV6-1 and TRBJ2-3; TRBD2 aligns across 13 bases. Germline values: CDR1 MNHNS, CDR2 SASEGT. The trim removed 8 bases at V and 2 bases at J, leaving 13 bases unmatched. This CDR3 has 18 residues. The CDR3 spells CASLDATGLAGLTDTQYF. The DNA for the CDR3 is TGTGCCAGCCTTGATGCGACGGGACTAGCGGGACTCACAGATACGCAGTATTTT.

Ten or more counts support this clonotype. The V call is TRBV7-9, the J call TRBJ1-6; no clear D. Germline CDR1 SEHNR, CDR2 FQNEAQ (reference sequence). The CDR3 is 15 residues long. Trimming shortened V by 3 bases and J by 7 bases, and 13 bases separated the two germline ends. This chain's CDR3 is CASSFASGQNSPLHF. CDR3 in DNA: TGTGCCAGCAGCTTTGCGAGTGGGCAGAATTCACCCCTCCACTTT.

This clonotype has a count of ten or more. The chain links TRBV20-1 to TRBJ2-7; TRBD2 matches at 7 bases. J lost 0 bases, V lost 5 bases, and 19 bases had no gene match. The length of the CDR3 is 18 residues. Germline V gene data show CDR1 as DFQATT and CDR2 as SNEGSKA (reference sequence). The CDR3 is CSASFGGLPSGSSYEQYF. The CDR3 region has the DNA TGCAGTGCTTCCTTCGGGGGACTACCATCAGGGAGCTCCTACGAGCAGTACTTC.